The 21 T cell receptor beta chains listed next were all sequenced from one sample in a study of neoadjuvant anti-PD-1 for oral cavity cancer. Measured with immunoSEQ multiplex PCR; TCRdb has only the in-frame clones, and not every one. The table shows around 17,000 clones, with roughly three fifths occurring only once. The sequenced sample was PBMCs, obtained before nivolumab (anti-PD-1) treatment. All receptors derive from a person aged 35-79 years with oral cavity squamous cell carcinoma.

There are a few counts of this clone. Different DNA sequences within this sample yield the same CDR3. The chain couples TRBV7-2 to TRBJ1-5; TRBD1 matches at 8 bases. This CDR3 spans 15 amino acids. V shed 1 base and J 3 bases; nucleotides not matched to a gene: 2. Germline lookup yields CDR1 SGHTA and CDR2 FQGNSA. The CDR3 DNA reads as TGTGCCAGCAGCTTAGGGACAGGGCTCAATCAGCCCCAGCATTTT. Amino acids: CASSLGTGLNQPQHF.

This chain connects TRBV5-4 to TRBJ2-1; D possibly corresponds to TRBD2 (5 bases). The CDR3 is 15 amino acids. Germline lookup yields CDR1 SGHNT and CDR2 YYREEE (reference sequence). The V end lost 0 bases, the J end lost 7 bases, and 14 bases lay between the germline ends. The CDR3 nucleotides are TGTGCCAGCAGCTTGGCTGTCTCCTCGGGAAATGAGCAGTTCTTC. It encodes CASSLAVSSGNEQFF.

The J gene is TRBJ2-7, the V gene TRBV28; D is perhaps TRBD1 or TRBD2 (6 bases each). This CDR3 is built from 13 residues. Germline V gene lookup returns CDR1 MDHEN and CDR2 SYDVKM. Trimming pared 6 bases from V and 2 bases from J, leaving 11 bases between. This CDR3 reads CASRGASAYEQYF. The CDR3 region has the DNA TGTGCCAGCAGGGGGGCTAGCGCCTACGAGCAGTACTTC.

The chain combines TRBV5-1 with TRBJ1-2; TRBD1 is a possible D gene (6 bases). The CDR3 length is 14 residues. V was shortened by 0 bases and J by 6 bases, with 12 bases between the two germline ends. Germline-derived CDR1 and CDR2 are SGHRS and YFSETQ. Here the CDR3 DNA reads TGCGCCAGCAGCTTGGCCACAGGGTGGAATGGCTACACCTTC. Its translation: CASSLATGWNGYTF.

The chain has TRBV7-6 and TRBJ2-4, with D tentatively TRBD1 (6 bases). The length of the CDR3 is 15 residues. Germline values: CDR1 SGHVS, CDR2 FNYEAQ. V shed 5 bases and J shed 5 bases, with 16 bases lying between them. The CDR3 protein is CASSPQDRNQNIQYF. CDR3 nucleotides: TGTGCCAGCAGCCCCCAGGACAGAAACCAAAACATTCAGTACTTC. The full variable domain, its missing parts supplied by reference TRBV7-6 and TRBJ2-4, is GAGVSQSPRYKVTKRGQDVALRCDPISGHVSLYWYRQALGQGPEFLTYFNYEAQQDKSGLPNDRFSAERPEGSISTLTIQRTEQRDSAMYRCASSPQDRNQNIQYFGAGTRLSVL.

The chain is built from TRBV10-3 and TRBJ2-1; D may be TRBD1 (5 bases). Trimming pared 4 bases from V and 7 bases from J, leaving 8 bases between. Per the germline V gene, CDR1 is ENHRY and CDR2 is SYGVKD. The CDR3 contains 12 residues. CDR3 bases: TGTGCCATCAGTGGGTCAGGGAATGAGCAGTTCTTC. Protein product: CAISGSGNEQFF.

This clone was counted only a few times. The chain joins TRBV7-9 to TRBJ2-7; 7 nucleotides match TRBD1. This CDR3 has 14 residues. Germline CDR1 is SEHNR and CDR2 is FQNEAQ (reference sequence). V lost 3 bases and J lost 2; bases outside the gene matches: 4. In nucleotides, the CDR3 is TGTGCCAGCAGCTTCGAGGGGGCCGCCTACGAGCAGTACTTC. This sequence encodes CASSFEGAAYEQYF.

The chain couples TRBV6-5 to TRBJ1-1, with 7 positions matching TRBD1. CDR1 is MNHEY, CDR2 SVGAGI, per germline. This CDR3 is built from 16 residues. V lost 3 bases to trimming and J lost 9 bases; unmatched junction nucleotides: 16. The CDR3 loop is CASSYVVRGRLGQAFF. CDR3 coding DNA: TGTGCCAGCAGTTATGTGGTGAGGGGGCGTTTAGGTCAAGCTTTCTTT.

The chain combines TRBV15 with TRBJ1-2; D is ambiguous. Germline CDR1 LNHNV, CDR2 YYDKDF (reference sequence). V dropped 1 base and J dropped 7 bases, with 16 bases sitting between them. The length of the CDR3 is 15 residues. CDR3 in DNA: TGTGCCACCAGCAGAGGGCCTGAGGCTGACGCTGGCTACACCTTC. Translated: CATSRGPEADAGYTF.

The J gene is TRBJ2-7, the V gene TRBV5-1; 7 bases agree with TRBD2. The CDR3 runs 15 residues. The V and J ends lost 2 bases and 0 bases, in that order; junction bases with no gene match: 5. Looked up from germline, CDR1 is SGHRS and CDR2 is YFSETQ. The CDR3 nucleotides are TGCGCCAGCAGCTTAAACGGGGGGACCTCCTACGAGCAGTACTTC. As protein: CASSLNGGTSYEQYF. Combining the CDR3 with reference TRBV5-1 and TRBJ2-7 gives the whole variable domain KAGVTQTPRYLIKTRGQQVTLSCSPISGHRSVSWYQQTPGQGLQFLFEYFSETQRNKGNFPGRFSGRQFSNSRSEMNVSTLELGDSALYLCASSLNGGTSYEQYFGPGTRLTVT.

The chain employs TRBV6-6 and TRBJ1-3; D not certain. The V and J ends lost 8 bases and 0 bases respectively, with 11 bases between them. The CDR3 loop spans 14 amino acids. Germline CDR1 is MNHNY and CDR2 is SVGAGI (reference sequence). DNA of the CDR3: TGTGCCAGCCGGAGTCAGATCTCTGGAAACACCATATATTTT. Translating it yields CASRSQISGNTIYF.

This clone has just a few counts. This sequence joins TRBV23-1 and TRBJ1-4; 7 nucleotides align to TRBD1. TRBV23-1 is flagged as an ORF with uncertain function. The V and J ends lost 5 bases and 8 bases, in that order; junction bases with no gene match: 14. The CDR3 consists of 16 residues. CDR3 loop: CASSKRGRVDREKLFF. Written as DNA, the CDR3 is TGCGCCAGCAGTAAGAGGGGGCGAGTAGATAGAGAAAAACTGTTTTTT.

The rearrangement uses TRBV19 and TRBJ2-1; D unclear. The V and J ends lost 3 bases and 6 bases respectively, with 12 bases between them. The CDR3 runs 14 residues. The germline V gene has CDR1 LNHDA and CDR2 SQIVND (reference sequence). CDR3 coding DNA: TGTGCCAGTAGTATTGATGGCAGATCCAATGAGCAGTTCTTC. The encoded protein is CASSIDGRSNEQFF.

The V and J genes are TRBV6-5 and TRBJ2-3; TRBD1 is a possible D gene (6 bases). V dropped 5 bases and J dropped 5 bases, with 14 bases sitting between them. There are 14 residues in the CDR3. Germline lookup yields CDR1 MNHEY and CDR2 SVGAGI. The CDR3 spells CASSQSQGIDTQYF. CDR3 nucleotide sequence: TGTGCCAGCAGTCAATCTCAGGGGATAGATACGCAGTATTTT.

The rearrangement links TRBV6-6 to TRBJ2-1; 7 nucleotides line up with TRBD1. CDR1 is MNHNY, CDR2 SVGAGI, per germline (reference sequence). V lost 6 bases and J lost 13; bases outside the gene matches: 6. This CDR3 has 11 amino acids. This CDR3 is CASSRGQFQFF. The CDR3 DNA follows: TGTGCCAGCAGCCGGGGACAGTTCCAGTTCTTC.

The chain joins TRBV11-3 to TRBJ2-7; 7 bases line up with TRBD2. Per the germline V gene, CDR1 is SGHNT and CDR2 is YENEEA. This CDR3 is built from 13 residues. V gave up 1 base and J gave up 4 bases; unmatched junction bases: 1. The CDR3 spells CASSLGEGYEQYF. The DNA of the CDR3 is TGTGCCAGCAGCTTAGGGGAGGGGTACGAGCAGTACTTC.

The chain carries TRBV7-3 and TRBJ2-1, with D tentatively TRBD2 (6 bases). Trimming cost V 3 bases and J 8 bases, with 14 bases left between them. There are 14 residues in the CDR3. Germline CDR1 reads SGHTA; CDR2 reads FQGTGA. This chain's CDR3 is CASSLSAGSDEQFF. CDR3 nucleotide sequence: TGTGCCAGCAGCTTGAGCGCGGGGTCGGATGAGCAGTTCTTC. The complete variable domain, with remaining parts taken from reference TRBV7-3 and TRBJ2-1, reads GAGVSQTPSNKVTEKGKYVELRCDPISGHTALYWYRQSLGQGPEFLIYFQGTGAADDSGLPNDRFFAVRPEGSVSTLKIQRTERGDSAVYLCASSLSAGSDEQFFGPGTRLTVL.

The J gene is TRBJ2-5, the V gene TRBV7-8; perhaps TRBD2 as D (6 bases). The germline gives CDR1 SGHVS, CDR2 FQNEAQ. This CDR3 has 14 amino acids. The V end was cut by 5 bases, the J end by 1 base, with 11 bases between. CDR3 sequence: CASSPGTGQETQYF. The CDR3 DNA is TGTGCCAGCAGCCCAGGGACTGGCCAAGAGACCCAGTACTTC.

The chain links TRBV7-2 to TRBJ2-2, with a weak D call TRBD2 (5 bases). Germline assignment: CDR1 SGHTA and CDR2 FQGNSA. This CDR3 region has 13 residues. Deletions cut 8 bases from V and 5 bases from J, with 12 bases between. In DNA form, the CDR3 reads TGTGCCAGCGGCAGCGGAATGACCGGGGAGCTGTTTTTT. Amino acid sequence: CASGSGMTGELFF.

In its sample, this clone was seen a few times. This rearrangement joins TRBV6-6 to TRBJ2-3; 8 bases are a match to TRBD2. The CDR3 contains 15 residues. With V trimmed by 6 bases and J by 0 bases, 5 bases remained unmatched. Germline V gene data show CDR1 as MNHNY and CDR2 as SVGAGI (reference sequence). In DNA, the CDR3 is TGTGCCAGCAGGAATAGCGGGACAAGCACAGATACGCAGTATTTT. As protein: CASRNSGTSTDTQYF.

Only a few counts were recorded for this clone. The chain combines TRBV2 with TRBJ2-7, with D perhaps matching TRBD2 (5 bases). Trimming removed 8 bases from V and 3 bases from J, with 17 bases in between. The CDR3 contains 14 residues. CDR1 SNHLY and CDR2 FYNNEI come from the germline V gene. CDR3 loop: CASHVREIGYEQYF. The CDR3 coding sequence is TGTGCCAGCCACGTGAGGGAGATCGGCTACGAGCAGTACTTC. Complete variable domain (other parts from reference TRBV2 and TRBJ2-7): EPEVTQTPSHQVTQMGQEVILRCVPISNHLYFYWYRQILGQKVEFLVSFYNNEISEKSEIFDDQFSVERPDGSNFTLKIRSTKLEDSAMYFCASHVREIGYEQYFGPGTRLTVT.